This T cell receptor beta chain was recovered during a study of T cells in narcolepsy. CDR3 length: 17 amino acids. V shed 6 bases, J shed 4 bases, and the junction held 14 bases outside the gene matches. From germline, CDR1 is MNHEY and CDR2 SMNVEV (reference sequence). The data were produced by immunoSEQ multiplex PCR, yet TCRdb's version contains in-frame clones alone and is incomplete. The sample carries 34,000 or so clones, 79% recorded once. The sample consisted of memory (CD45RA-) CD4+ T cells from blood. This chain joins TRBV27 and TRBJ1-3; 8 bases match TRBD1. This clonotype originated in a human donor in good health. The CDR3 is CASSPRGQGAYGNTIYF. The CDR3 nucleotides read TGTGCCAGCAGCCCCCGGGGGCAGGGGGCGTACGGAAACACCATATATTTT.